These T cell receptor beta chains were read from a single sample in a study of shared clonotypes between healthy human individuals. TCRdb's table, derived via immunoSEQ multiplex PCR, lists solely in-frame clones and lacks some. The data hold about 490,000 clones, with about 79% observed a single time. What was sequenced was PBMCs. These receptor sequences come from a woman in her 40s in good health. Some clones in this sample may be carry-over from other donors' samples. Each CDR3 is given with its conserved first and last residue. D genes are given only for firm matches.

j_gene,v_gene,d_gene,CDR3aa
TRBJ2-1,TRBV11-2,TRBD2,CASSFSLAGGPYEQFF
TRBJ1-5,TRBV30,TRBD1,CAWSVQGLHVGLAQHF
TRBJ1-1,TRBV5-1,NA,CASSLVQKDTEAFF
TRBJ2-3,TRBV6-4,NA,CASSVERFTDTQYF
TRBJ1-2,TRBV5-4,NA,CASSLTGVGGYTF
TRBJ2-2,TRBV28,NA,CASRRFSGELFF
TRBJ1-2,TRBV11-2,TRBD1,CASSPGTGINYGCTF
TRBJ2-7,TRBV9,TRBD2,CASSVGEGSGSEQYF
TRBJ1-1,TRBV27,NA,CASSPQGGEAFF
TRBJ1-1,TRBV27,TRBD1,CASSLELGQANTEAFF
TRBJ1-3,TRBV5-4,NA,CASSLDSPGSGNTIYF
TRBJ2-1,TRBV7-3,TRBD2,CASSLGLAGYNEQFF
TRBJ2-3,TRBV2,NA,CASSGGLPTDTQYF
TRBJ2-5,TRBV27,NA,CASRDSGKETQYF
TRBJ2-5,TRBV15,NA,CATTRWGQETQYF
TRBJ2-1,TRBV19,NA,CASSNTGIEQFF
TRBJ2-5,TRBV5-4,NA,CASSGQGGGQETQYF
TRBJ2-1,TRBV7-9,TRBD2,CASRDYYNEQFF
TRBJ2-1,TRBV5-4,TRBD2,CASSSRTSGTLNEQFF
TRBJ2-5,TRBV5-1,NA,CASRDGMGETQYF
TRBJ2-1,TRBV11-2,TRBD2,CASSSPGREGPYNEQFF
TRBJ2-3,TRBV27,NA,CASSLSGWAPSTDTQYF
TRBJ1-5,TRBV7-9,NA,CASSFSGQPQHF
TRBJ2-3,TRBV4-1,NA,CASSQDRLGADTQYF
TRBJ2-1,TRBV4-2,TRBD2,CASSQLVRDYLYNEQFF
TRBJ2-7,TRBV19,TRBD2,CASSPSSGSYEQYF
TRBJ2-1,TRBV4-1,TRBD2,CASSPRTSGVYNEQFF
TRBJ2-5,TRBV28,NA,CASAPKGRETQYF
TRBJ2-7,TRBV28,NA,CASSPGYPYEQYF
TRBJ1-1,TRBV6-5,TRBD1,CASTGGNTEAFF